This T cell receptor beta chain is from a study of blood T cell repertoires in COVID-19. Study-wide background: COVID-19 samples from acute and convalescent phases originated in the United States, Italy and Spain. T cells, B-cell-depleted T cells, or PBMCs supplied cDNA or gDNA.

Original processing notes: Nucleated cell number was recorded as an estimate derived from reference gene primer amplification. Only in-frame clones appear in the TCRdb table, and some are missing; sequencing was by immunoSEQ multiplex PCR. The V and J calls and clone size were taken over from that table, and D and trimming were inferred from the DNA. The table has 200,000 to 300,000 clones, around nine tenths seen once; the top ten hold approximately 1.5%. Sequences were obtained from peripheral blood. The origin of this receptor is a woman in her sixties or seventies who had recovered from COVID-19.

The CDR3 DNA reads TGTGCCAGCAGCGTCCGACTCCAAGTGAACACCGGGGAGCTGTTTTTT. Residues: CASSVRLQVNTGELFF. This chain uses TRBV9 with TRBJ2-2; D is unresolved. Per germline, CDR1 SGDLS and CDR2 YYNGEE. This CDR3 comprises 16 residues. The V end was cut by 2 bases, the J end by 1 base, with 12 bases between.